This is a list of T cell receptor beta chains from one sample in a study of T cell changes during pregnancy in multiple sclerosis. Assay: immunoSEQ multiplex PCR; the TCRdb copy retains only in-frame clones and omits some. The table has tens of thousands of clones, 91% seen once. The material was peripheral blood, obtained in the third trimester of pregnancy. The receptors derive from a female donor in good health, enrolled as a control in a pregnancy study. Each CDR3 is given with its conserved first and last residue. The order of the fields is J gene, D gene, V gene, clone size, CDR3 DNA, CDR3 protein. D genes are given only for firm matches. Expanded clones get a size class; other rows say once, few or many, or leave the size out.

TRBJ1-3 | NA | TRBV6-7 | NA | TGTGCCAGCAGTTACTCGATGACAGCAGGAAACACCATATATTTT | CASSYSMTAGNTIYF
TRBJ2-3 | TRBD2 | TRBV7-6 | NA | TGTGCCAGCAGCGGACTAGCGGGGGGCGTTAGCACAGATACGCAGTATTTT | CASSGLAGGVSTDTQYF
TRBJ1-2 | NA | TRBV18 | NA | TGTGCCAGCTCACCACTTGATCAGGGATGGGATGGCTACACCTTC | CASSPLDQGWDGYTF
TRBJ1-5 | NA | TRBV19 | NA | TGTGCCAGTAGTACCCAGGGGCTTTTAAGGTTCAATCAGCCCCAGCATTTT | CASSTQGLLRFNQPQHF
TRBJ1-1 | NA | TRBV6-5 | NA | TGTGCCAGCAGCCAGACCACAGGGAAAGCTTTCTTT | CASSQTTGKAFF
TRBJ2-1 | TRBD1 | TRBV5-6 | once | TGTGCCAGCAGCTTGATTGGTCCGGGACAGGGGCTTTCCTACAATGAGCAGTTCTTC | CASSLIGPGQGLSYNEQFF
TRBJ2-7 | NA | TRBV21-1 | once | TGTGCCAGCAGCAAAGTGGAGCGGAGCGGGAGGTATAGCTACGAGCAGTACTTC | CASSKVERSGRYSYEQYF
TRBJ2-2 | NA | TRBV29-1 | NA | TGCAGCGTAGCGGCCGGGGAGCTGTTTTTT | CSVAAGELFF
TRBJ2-2 | TRBD1 | TRBV11-3 | NA | TGTGCCAGCAGCACCCGACAGGGGGGGACCGGGGAGCTGTTTTTT | CASSTRQGGTGELFF
TRBJ2-1 | NA | TRBV14 | NA | TGTGCCAGCAGCCAACATCTTAGGGGGAATGAGCAGTTCTTC | CASSQHLRGNEQFF
TRBJ1-5 | TRBD1 | TRBV19 | NA | TGTGCCAGTGGGACAGTTGGGGGAGAGCCCCAGCATTTT | CASGTVGGEPQHF
TRBJ1-6 | TRBD1 | TRBV2 | NA | TGTGCCAGCAACGACAGGGGGCTCGATTCACCCCTCCACTTT | CASNDRGLDSPLHF
TRBJ1-6 | NA | TRBV7-9 | NA | TGTGCCAGCAGCGCACCCCCTACTACAGGGTACGGGAATTCACCCCTCCACTTT | CASSAPPTTGYGNSPLHF
TRBJ2-3 | TRBD1 | TRBV11-2 | NA | TGTGCCAGCGTCCGGGACAGGCGAGTAGCAGATACGCAGTATTTT | CASVRDRRVADTQYF
TRBJ2-5 | TRBD2 | TRBV9 | NA | TGTGCCAGCAGCATCCGACCGACTAGCGGAGGGCAAGAGACCCAGTACTTC | CASSIRPTSGGQETQYF
TRBJ2-3 | NA | TRBV29-1 | NA | TGCAGCGTTGTCAGGACTAGCACAGATACGCAGTATTTT | CSVVRTSTDTQYF
TRBJ1-6 | TRBD1 | TRBV2 | once | TGTGCCAGCAGAGTTCAGGGGGCTGGAGTGAATTCACCCCTCCACTTT | CASRVQGAGVNSPLHF
TRBJ1-1 | TRBD1 | TRBV19 | few | TGTGCCAGTAGTATACAGGGGGCGAGAGGGAACACTGAAGCTTTCTTT | CASSIQGARGNTEAFF
TRBJ2-4 | TRBD1 | TRBV5-5 | NA | TGTGCCAGCAGCTTCCAGGGGGAGCAGGTCATTCAGTACTTC | CASSFQGEQVIQYF
TRBJ1-2 | NA | TRBV30 | NA | TGTGCCTGCCCCGGGAGGTATCCTAACTATGGCTACACCTTC | CACPGRYPNYGYTF
TRBJ2-7 | NA | TRBV28 | NA | TGTGCCAGCAGTTTAACACAGGTCTACGAGCAGTACTTC | CASSLTQVYEQYF
TRBJ1-1 | TRBD1 | TRBV15 | NA | TGTGCCACCAGCAGAGACCGGGGACAGATGAACACTGAAGCTTTCTTT | CATSRDRGQMNTEAFF
TRBJ2-7 | TRBD2 | TRBV11-3 | NA | TGTGCCAGCAGCGAGAGCGGGAGAGCCTCCTACGAGCAGTACTTC | CASSESGRASYEQYF
TRBJ2-7 | TRBD1 | TRBV7-9 | NA | TGTGCCAGCAGCTTAGCGACGGGACAGAACCCCTACGAGCAGTACTTC | CASSLATGQNPYEQYF
TRBJ2-7 | NA | TRBV19 | NA | TGTGCCAGTATAGGGGGGGCACTTGAAAACTTCTCCTACGAGCAGTACTTC | CASIGGALENFSYEQYF